This TCR beta chain derives from a study of low-dose radiotherapy and immunotherapy resistance in tumors. As for the study in general: Every 2 weeks, cohort 1 got 0.5 Gy, reaching 6.5 Gy to the planning target volume. Intravenous cyclophosphamide at 200 mg/m2 preceded radiation and immunotherapy by one day, every two weeks.

Time point here: before trial treatment. Donors, who were enrolled in a single-arm phase I dose-escalation trial, received nivolumab, ipilimumab, aspirin, low-dose cyclophosphamide and low-dose radiotherapy. The sample holds many counts of this clonotype. Trimming shortened V by 4 bases and J by 5 bases, and 18 bases separated the two germline ends. This CDR3 region has 16 residues. CDR1 is LNHDA and CDR2 is SQIVND in the germline V gene (reference sequence). TRAV and TRBV primers primed cDNA for both TCRalpha and TCRbeta. Amplification, which lasted 20 to 25 PCR cycles, used a constant-region primer and V-primer adapter to amplify TCRs. TCRdb reprocessed the reads via MiXCR and lists one record per CDR3 protein. The sample shows tens of thousands of distinct CDR3 sequences, about 23% of them seen only once.

Sequenced material: PBMCs, taken before treatment. The chain is built from TRBV19 and TRBJ2-1; D might be TRBD1 (5 bases). The receptor was derived from a male donor with prostate cancer. CDR3 coding DNA: TGTGCCAGTAGTACCCGCCGACATAAAGGGGACAATGAGCAGTTCTTC. It translates to CASSTRRHKGDNEQFF.